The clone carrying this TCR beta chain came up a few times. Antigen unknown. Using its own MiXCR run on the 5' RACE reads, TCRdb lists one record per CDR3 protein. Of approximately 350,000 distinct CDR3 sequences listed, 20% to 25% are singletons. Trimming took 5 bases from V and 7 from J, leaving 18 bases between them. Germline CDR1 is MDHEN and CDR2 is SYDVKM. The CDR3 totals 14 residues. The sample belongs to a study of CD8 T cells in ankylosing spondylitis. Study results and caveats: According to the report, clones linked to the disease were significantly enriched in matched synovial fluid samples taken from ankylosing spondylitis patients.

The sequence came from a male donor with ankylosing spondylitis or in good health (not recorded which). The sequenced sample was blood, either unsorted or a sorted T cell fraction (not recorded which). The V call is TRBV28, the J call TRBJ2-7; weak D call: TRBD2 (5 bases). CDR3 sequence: CASSPYVGPGEQYF. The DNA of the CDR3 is TGTGCCAGCAGTCCGTATGTGGGCCCGGGGGAGCAGTACTTC. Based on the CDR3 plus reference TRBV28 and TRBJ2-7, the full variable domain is DVKVTQSSRYLVKRTGEKVFLECVQDMDHENMFWYRQDPGLGLRLIYFSYDVKMKEKGDIPEGYSVSREKKERFSLILESASTNQTSMYLCASSPYVGPGEQYFGPGTRLTVT.